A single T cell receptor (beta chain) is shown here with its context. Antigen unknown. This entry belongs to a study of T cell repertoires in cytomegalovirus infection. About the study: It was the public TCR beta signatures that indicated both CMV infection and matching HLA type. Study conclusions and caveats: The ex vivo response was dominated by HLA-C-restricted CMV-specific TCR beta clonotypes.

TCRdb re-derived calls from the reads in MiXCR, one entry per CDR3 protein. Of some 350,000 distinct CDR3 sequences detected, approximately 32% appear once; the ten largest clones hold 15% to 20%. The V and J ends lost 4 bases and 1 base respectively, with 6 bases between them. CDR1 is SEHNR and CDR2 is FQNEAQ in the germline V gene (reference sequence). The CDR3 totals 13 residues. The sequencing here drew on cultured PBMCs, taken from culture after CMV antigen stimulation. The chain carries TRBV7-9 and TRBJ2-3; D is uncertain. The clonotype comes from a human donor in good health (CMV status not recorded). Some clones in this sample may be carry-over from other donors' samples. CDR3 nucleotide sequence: TGTGCCAGCAGCTCCGACGGCACAGATACGCAGTATTTT. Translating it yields CASSSDGTDTQYF. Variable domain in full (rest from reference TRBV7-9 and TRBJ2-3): DTGVSQNPRHKITKRGQNVTFRCDPISEHNRLYWYRQTLGQGPEFLTYFQNEAQLEKSRLLSDRFSAERPKGSFSTLEIQRTEQGDSAMYLCASSSDGTDTQYFGPGTRLTVL.